This T cell receptor (beta chain) came from a study of blood T cell repertoires in COVID-19. This clone occurred a few times. Per the study methods: Reference gene primers were amplified, and this amplification served to estimate nucleated cell counts. Data came from immunoSEQ multiplex PCR; TCRdb stores just in-frame clones and leaves some out. V, J and clone size were drawn from that table, and D and trimming were deduced from the DNA. The data show tens of thousands of clones, less than 80% seen once. Per the germline V gene, CDR1 is ENHRY and CDR2 is SYGVKD. V was clipped by 9 bases and J by 1 base; unmatched bases: 2. The CDR3 contains 14 residues.

The TCR comes from a boy aged 2 to 10 with active or convalescent COVID-19. Sequences were obtained from peripheral blood. V is TRBV10-3 and J is TRBJ2-2; 10 nucleotides match TRBD2. The CDR3 spells CAISSGGNTGELFF. In DNA form, the CDR3 reads TGTGCCATATCTAGCGGGGGGAACACCGGGGAGCTGTTTTTT.